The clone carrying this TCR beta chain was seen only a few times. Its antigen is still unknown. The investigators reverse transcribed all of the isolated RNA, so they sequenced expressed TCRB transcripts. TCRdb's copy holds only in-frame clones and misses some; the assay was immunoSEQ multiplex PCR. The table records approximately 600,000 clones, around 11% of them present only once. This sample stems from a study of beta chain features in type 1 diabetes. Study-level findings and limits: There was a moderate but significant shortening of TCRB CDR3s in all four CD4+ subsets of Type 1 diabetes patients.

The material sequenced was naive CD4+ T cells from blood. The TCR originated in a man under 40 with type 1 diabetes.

For the CDR3, the DNA is TGTGCCAGCAGTCCAGGGCCGCACAACTATGGCTACACCTTC. It encodes CASSPGPHNYGYTF. The rearrangement links TRBV7-9 to TRBJ1-2, with D tentatively TRBD1 (5 bases). CDR3 length: 14 residues. From germline, CDR1 is SEHNR and CDR2 FQNEAQ (reference sequence). V gave up 6 bases and J gave up 2 bases, with 13 bases separating them. Filled out from reference TRBV7-9 and TRBJ1-2, the complete variable domain reads DTGVSQNPRHKITKRGQNVTFRCDPISEHNRLYWYRQTLGQGPEFLTYFQNEAQLEKSRLLSDRFSAERPKGSFSTLEIQRTEQGDSAMYLCASSPGPHNYGYTFGSGTRLTVV.